This is a list of T cell receptor beta chains from one sample in a study of T cell responses to AZD1222 COVID-19 vaccine. Data came from immunoSEQ multiplex PCR; TCRdb stores just in-frame clones and leaves some out. This table holds around 110,000 clones, roughly 89% found once. Specimen: peripheral blood, collected on day 0 of AZD1222 vaccination. These receptors came from an adult in good health. Both conserved end residues are part of each CDR3. A D gene is named only where the DNA matches it firmly. The size field is filled for only some rows; it gives once, few, many or a size class.

TRBV4-3,TRBD2,TRBJ2-1,NA,CASSQDLAGGLEQFF,TGCGCCAGCAGCCAAGATCTGGCGGGGGGGCTTGAGCAGTTCTTC
TRBV5-6,NA,TRBJ2-7,NA,CASSLAGRVYEQYF,TGTGCCAGCAGCTTGGCGGGAAGGGTTTACGAGCAGTACTTC
TRBV3-1/TRBV3-2,NA,TRBJ2-5,few,CASSQARGPQETQYF,TGTGCCAGCAGCCAAGCTCGGGGGCCCCAAGAGACCCAGTACTTC
TRBV9,NA,TRBJ1-2,NA,CASSVVGGAHYGYTF,TGTGCCAGCAGCGTAGTAGGGGGGGCACACTATGGCTACACCTTC
TRBV30,NA,TRBJ2-1,NA,CAWQTRAEQFF,TGTGCCTGGCAGACCCGGGCGGAGCAGTTCTTC
TRBV4-3,NA,TRBJ1-4,NA,CASSQDIGTPNEKLFF,TGCGCCAGCAGCCAAGATATCGGGACTCCTAATGAAAAACTGTTTTTT
TRBV5-1,NA,TRBJ2-7,NA,CASSPSQGRYEQYF,TGCGCCAGCAGCCCCTCACAGGGTAGGTACGAGCAGTACTTC
TRBV11-2,NA,TRBJ1-6,NA,CASSLIIGYGVDSPLHF,TGTGCCAGCAGCCTCATTATTGGGTACGGGGTAGATTCACCCCTCCACTTT
TRBV3-1/TRBV3-2,TRBD2,TRBJ2-5,NA,CASSPGLAGAETQYF,TGTGCCAGCAGCCCCGGACTAGCGGGGGCAGAGACCCAGTACTTC
TRBV12-3/TRBV12-4,NA,TRBJ2-7,NA,CASSHYSYEQYF,TGTGCCAGCAGTCACTATTCCTACGAGCAGTACTTC
TRBV2,NA,TRBJ1-1,NA,CASIFSTAEAFF,TGTGCCAGCATATTTAGTACGGCTGAAGCTTTCTTT
TRBV27,NA,TRBJ2-7,few,CATSSGYGEQYF,TGTGCCACCTCGTCAGGGTACGGCGAGCAGTACTTC
TRBV9,NA,TRBJ1-1,NA,CASSVAARGARTEAFF,TGTGCCAGCAGCGTAGCTGCGCGGGGGGCGCGAACTGAAGCTTTCTTT
TRBV7-7,NA,TRBJ2-3,NA,CASSQAYTDTQYF,TGTGCCAGCAGCCAGGCCTACACAGATACGCAGTATTTT
TRBV2,TRBD1,TRBJ1-6,NA,CASRTRGGTNSPLHF,TGTGCCAGCAGAACGAGAGGGGGCACAAATTCACCCCTCCACTTT
TRBV19,TRBD1,TRBJ1-2,NA,CASTKGQGYGYTF,TGTGCCAGTACTAAAGGACAGGGCTATGGCTACACCTTC
TRBV4-1,TRBD1,TRBJ1-4,NA,CASSQEADRGWYKLFF,TGCGCCAGCAGCCAAGAGGCTGACAGGGGGTGGTATAAACTGTTTTTT
TRBV19,NA,TRBJ2-5,NA,CASSPEERGQQETQYF,TGTGCCAGTAGTCCCGAGGAGCGGGGACAACAAGAGACCCAGTACTTC
TRBV7-2,TRBD2,TRBJ2-5,NA,CASSFTSGGTQETQYF,TGTGCCAGCAGCTTCACTAGCGGGGGGACCCAAGAGACCCAGTACTTC
TRBV5-6,NA,TRBJ2-7,NA,CASSLVEGVYEQYF,TGTGCCAGCAGCTTGGTAGAAGGGGTCTACGAGCAGTACTTC
TRBV6-6,NA,TRBJ1-5,once,CASSYSAGRFGQPQHF,TGTGCCAGCAGTTACTCGGCAGGGCGTTTTGGTCAGCCCCAGCATTTT
TRBV27,NA,TRBJ2-7,NA,CASRLRSYEQYF,TGTGCCAGCAGACTACGGTCCTACGAGCAGTACTTC
TRBV3-1/TRBV3-2,TRBD1,TRBJ2-1,NA,CASSRRGPNYNEQFF,TGTGCCAGCAGCCGAAGGGGGCCTAACTACAATGAGCAGTTCTTC
TRBV6-6,NA,TRBJ1-5,NA,CASTEDSRNQPQHF,TGTGCCAGCACCGAGGACAGCCGCAATCAGCCCCAGCATTTT
TRBV20-1,NA,TRBJ1-4,NA,CSVRFNEKLFF,TGCAGTGTTCGATTTAATGAAAAACTGTTTTTT